These 16 T cell receptor beta chains came from one sample sequenced in a study of beta chain features in type 1 diabetes. Every isolated RNA sample was fully reverse transcribed, so sequencing captured expressed TCRB transcripts. The repertoire was sequenced with immunoSEQ multiplex PCR; TCRdb's copy has only in-frame clones and lacks some. Of 500,000 to 700,000 clones listed, about a sixth are singletons. Sequencing was performed on naive CD4+ T cells from blood. All receptors derive from a man aged 18 to 29 in good health.

This clone has more than one count but fewer than ten. V is TRBV4-2 and J is TRBJ1-5; D might be TRBD1 (5 bases). V shed 0 bases and J shed 3 bases, with 9 bases lying between them. CDR3 size: 15 residues. Germline CDR1 LGHNA, CDR2 YNFKEQ. CDR3 amino acids: CASSQEGTYNQPQHF. The CDR3 region has the DNA TGTGCCAGCAGCCAAGAGGGGACCTACAATCAGCCCCAGCATTTT.

This clone has just a few counts. The rearrangement links TRBV11-2 to TRBJ1-2; tentatively, D is TRBD1 (6 bases). This CDR3 has 15 residues. V shed 7 bases and J shed 3 bases, with 18 bases lying between them. Per the germline V gene, CDR1 is SGHAT and CDR2 is FQNNGV. Here the CDR3 reads CASTATGIPHYGYTF. As DNA, the CDR3 is TGTGCCAGCACTGCAACAGGGATCCCCCACTATGGCTACACCTTC.

The CDR3 sequence is CASRGDRGRVAFF. The DNA for the CDR3 is TGTGCCAGCAGGGGTGATAGGGGGCGGGTAGCTTTCTTT. The chain has TRBV2 and TRBJ1-1; 7 bases agree with TRBD1. J gave up 10 bases and V 6 bases, and 11 bases lay outside the gene matches. The V gene's germline CDR1 is SNHLY and CDR2 FYNNEI. The length of the CDR3 is 13 residues.

For this clone: This sample also contains other DNA sequences that code for the same CDR3. This sequence joins TRBV5-1 and TRBJ2-1, with a tentative D call TRBD1 (5 bases). The germline V gene encodes CDR1 SGHRS and CDR2 YFSETQ. Trimming left V 2 bases short and J 0 bases short, with 9 bases between. The CDR3 sequence is 15 residues long. DNA of the CDR3: TGCGCCAGCAGCTTTGACAGTAGCTCCTACAATGAGCAGTTCTTC. Translating it yields CASSFDSSSYNEQFF.

V gene TRBV6-5 combines with J gene TRBJ2-7; either TRBD1 or TRBD2 may fit D (5 bases each). Germline CDR1 MNHEY, CDR2 SVGAGI. The ends were cut back, 7 bases at V and 1 base at J, with 17 bases in the middle. CDR3 length equals 15 residues. CDR3 sequence reads: CASIRSGKGSYEQYF. The CDR3 DNA reads TGTGCCAGCATTAGATCGGGAAAGGGGTCCTACGAGCAGTACTTC.

The chain's CDR3 is CSANPGLSVSTEAFF. The DNA for the CDR3 is TGCAGCGCCAATCCAGGGTTATCGGTGAGCACTGAAGCTTTCTTT. This chain uses TRBV29-1 with TRBJ1-1; perhaps TRBD1 as D (5 bases). The CDR3 runs 15 residues. Per germline, CDR1 SQVTM and CDR2 ANQGSEA. Between the trimmed V and J ends, which lost 7 bases and 4 bases, there was a span of 22 bases.

A few counts support this clone. The V call is TRBV30, the J call TRBJ2-5, with D tentatively TRBD2 (6 bases). This CDR3 is 13 amino acids long. Germline-derived CDR1 and CDR2 are GTSNPN and SVGIG (reference sequence). Trimming took off 0 bases at V and 6 bases at J, with 11 bases between the two ends. CDR3 in DNA: TGTGCCTGGAGTGTTTGGGAGGCACAGACCCAGTACTTC. It yields the protein CAWSVWEAQTQYF.

This clone showed up just a few times. The chain combines TRBV6-5 with TRBJ1-2, with TRBD1 matching over 8 bases. Per germline, CDR1 MNHEY and CDR2 SVGAGI. With 8 bases clipped from V and 6 bases from J, the junction kept 5 bases outside the gene matches. The CDR3 spans 12 residues. The CDR3 DNA sequence: TGTGCCAGCCTAGGACAGGGTCATGGCTACACCTTC. Translated: CASLGQGHGYTF.

The chain uses TRBV20-1 and TRBJ1-1, with TRBD1 as a possible D gene (6 bases). This CDR3 spans 11 amino acids. Trimming shortened V by 5 bases and J by 10 bases, and 14 bases separated the two germline ends. Germline CDR1 reads DFQATT; CDR2 reads SNEGSKA (reference sequence). The chain's CDR3 is CSALNRVGAFF. DNA of the CDR3: TGCAGTGCTCTAAACAGGGTTGGAGCTTTCTTT.

This clone was detected a few times. The CDR3 DNA follows: TGTGCCAGCGTTCCAATCCGGGGGACAAAAGCTTTCTTT. It codes for CASVPIRGTKAFF. This chain connects TRBV9 to TRBJ1-1, with D possibly being TRBD1 (6 bases). The CDR3 totals 13 residues. Trimming left V 7 bases short and J 9 bases short, with 19 bases between. Per the germline V gene, CDR1 is SGDLS and CDR2 is YYNGEE.

This clone was observed a few times. This chain uses TRBV28 with TRBJ2-3; no firm D call. The CDR3 has 13 residues. V lost 9 bases and J 0 bases, leaving 10 bases between the germline ends. Per germline, CDR1 MDHEN and CDR2 SYDVKM. DNA for the CDR3: TGTGCCAGTGGCAAATCTAGCACAGATACGCAGTATTTT. Protein product: CASGKSSTDTQYF.

This clone was seen a handful of times. The rearrangement links TRBV7-2 to TRBJ2-7; 9 bases agree with TRBD2. This CDR3 is 16 amino acids long. J lost 5 bases, V lost 0 bases, and 8 bases had no gene match. CDR1 is SGHTA and CDR2 is FQGNSA in the germline V gene. The CDR3 DNA follows: TGTGCCAGCAGCTTAGCGAGTGGGCTAGCGGGACACGAGCAGTACTTC. This codes for CASSLASGLAGHEQYF. Drawing the rest from reference TRBV7-2 and TRBJ2-7, the complete variable domain is GAGVSQSPSNKVTEKGKDVELRCDPISGHTALYWYRQSLGQGLEFLIYFQGNSAPDKSGLPSDRFSAERTGGSVSTLTIQRTQQEDSAVYLCASSLASGLAGHEQYFGPGTRLTVT.

This clone has a handful of counts. The CDR3: CASSLVGFGANVLTF. In nucleotides, the CDR3 is TGTGCCAGCAGTTTGGTAGGGTTTGGGGCCAACGTCCTGACTTTC. The chain carries TRBV28 and TRBJ2-6; D unresolved. This CDR3 region has 15 residues. V lost 3 bases and J 3 bases, leaving 9 bases between the germline ends. CDR1 MDHEN and CDR2 SYDVKM come from the germline V gene.

The rearrangement links TRBV5-6 to TRBJ1-4; perhaps TRBD1 as D (6 bases). CDR1 and CDR2 (germline): SGHDT, YYEEEE. The CDR3 contains 15 residues. With 0 bases removed from V and 3 bases from J, the gap between germline ends came to 9 bases. CDR3 sequence: CASSLEQGPNEKLFF. CDR3 bases: TGTGCCAGCAGCTTGGAACAGGGACCTAATGAAAAACTGTTTTTT.

This chain uses TRBV19 with TRBJ1-2; D ambiguous. The CDR3 has 13 residues. Germline CDR1 and CDR2: LNHDA and SQIVND (reference sequence). Trimming removed 3 bases at V and 3 bases at J, with 8 bases between. The CDR3 loop is CASSIWGDYGYTF. CDR3 in DNA: TGTGCCAGTAGTATCTGGGGAGACTATGGCTACACCTTC.

This clone was recorded a few times. The sample has other DNA sequences that encode this CDR3 too. The gene calls are TRBV9 and TRBJ2-5; a possible D gene is TRBD2 (6 bases). V lost 0 bases and J 4 bases, leaving 10 bases between the germline ends. This CDR3 has 14 residues. Germline V CDR1 and CDR2: SGDLS, YYNGEE. CDR3 amino acids: CASSVGVGGETQYF. Here the CDR3 DNA reads TGTGCCAGCAGCGTAGGAGTGGGAGGAGAGACCCAGTACTTC.